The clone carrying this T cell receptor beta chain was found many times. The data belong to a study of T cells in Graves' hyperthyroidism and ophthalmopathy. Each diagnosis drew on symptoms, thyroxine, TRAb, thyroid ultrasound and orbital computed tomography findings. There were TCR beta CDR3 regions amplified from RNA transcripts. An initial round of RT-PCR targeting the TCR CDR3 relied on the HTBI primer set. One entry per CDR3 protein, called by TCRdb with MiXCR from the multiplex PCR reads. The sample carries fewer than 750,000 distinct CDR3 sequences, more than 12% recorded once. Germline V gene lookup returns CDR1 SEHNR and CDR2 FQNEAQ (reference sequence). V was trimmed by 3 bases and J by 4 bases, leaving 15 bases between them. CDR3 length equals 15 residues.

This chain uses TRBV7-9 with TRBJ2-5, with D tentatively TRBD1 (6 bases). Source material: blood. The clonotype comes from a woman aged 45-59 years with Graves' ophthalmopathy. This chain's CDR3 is CASSFYRASSETQYF. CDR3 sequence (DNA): TGTGCCAGCAGCTTTTACAGGGCGTCCTCAGAGACCCAGTACTTC.